The 19 T cell receptor beta chains below were found in one sample sequenced in a study of T cells in localized non-small cell lung cancer. Produced via immunoSEQ multiplex PCR; TCRdb's table is partial and in-frame only. Of tens of thousands of clones in the sample, 90% to 95% are singletons; the top ten hold roughly 7.4%. The sequences come from peripheral blood, collected before any cancer treatment. The source is a female donor of 60 years or more with stage I lung adenocarcinoma.

The chain has TRBV5-8 and TRBJ1-4; D is uncertain. The CDR3 length is 13 residues. Germline V gene lookup returns CDR1 SGHTS and CDR2 YDEGEE. The V end was cut by 0 bases, the J end by 6 bases, with 6 bases between. This chain's CDR3 is CASSLVGHEKLFF. CDR3 sequence (DNA): TGTGCCAGCAGCTTGGTAGGGCATGAAAAACTGTTTTTT.

The DNA for the CDR3 is TGTGCCATCAGAATCCTGGGACTAGCGGGGCAAGAGACCCAGTACTTC. This sequence encodes CAIRILGLAGQETQYF. V usage is TRBV10-3 and J usage is TRBJ2-5; the match to TRBD2 covers 13 bases. The CDR3 sequence is 16 residues long. V was pared by 6 bases and J by 2 bases, with 6 bases of the junction left unmatched. Looked up from germline, CDR1 is ENHRY and CDR2 is SYGVKD.

The chain combines TRBV19 with TRBJ2-5, with TRBD2 as a possible D gene (6 bases). TRBJ2-7 matches the DNA end more closely, so the J call is doubtful. The CDR3 is 16 amino acids. Germline CDR1 is LNHDA and CDR2 is SQIVND (reference sequence). CDR3 coding DNA: TGTGCCAGTAGTATAGTCGTGTCCGGGGGAGACTACGAGCAGTACTTC. It yields the protein CASSIVVSGGDYEQYF.

The chain couples TRBV29-1 to TRBJ2-1, with D perhaps TRBD1 or TRBD2 (6 bases each). The CDR3 runs to 14 residues. The V end was cut by 1 base, the J end by 6 bases, with 13 bases between. CDR1 is SQVTM, CDR2 ANQGSEA, per germline. CDR3 DNA sequence: TGCAGCGTTGAAGGCAGGGGACTTGGCAATGAGCAGTTCTTC. This sequence encodes CSVEGRGLGNEQFF.

This clone was picked up one time. The V gene is TRBV14, the J gene TRBJ1-1; weak D call: TRBD1 (5 bases). Germline V gene data show CDR1 as SGHDN and CDR2 as FVKESK. The CDR3 length is 13 residues. Trimming pared 5 bases from V and 6 bases from J, leaving 13 bases between. As DNA, the CDR3 is TGTGCCAGCAGCACATTGCGGGGCGCTGAAGCTTTCTTT. As protein: CASSTLRGAEAFF.

The chain links TRBV7-9 to TRBJ1-2; D remains unclear. This CDR3 has 13 amino acids. The germline V gene encodes CDR1 SEHNR and CDR2 FQNEAQ (reference sequence). The V and J ends lost 5 bases and 6 bases respectively, with 13 bases between them. The CDR3 sequence is CASSPGRVDGYTF. DNA for the CDR3: TGTGCCAGCAGCCCCGGACGGGTTGATGGCTACACCTTC. The full variable domain, rest sourced from reference TRBV7-9 and TRBJ1-2, is DTGVSQNPRHKITKRGQNVTFRCDPISEHNRLYWYRQTLGQGPEFLTYFQNEAQLEKSRLLSDRFSAERPKGSFSTLEIQRTEQGDSAMYLCASSPGRVDGYTFGSGTRLTVV.

The rearrangement joins TRBV28 to TRBJ2-3; D not certain. CDR3 size: 14 residues. Germline CDR1 and CDR2: MDHEN and SYDVKM. The ends were cut back, 5 bases at V and 1 base at J, with 10 bases in the middle. The CDR3 sequence: CASSLPDGTDTQYF. The CDR3 DNA sequence: TGTGCCAGCAGTCTACCGGACGGCACAGATACGCAGTATTTT.

J is TRBJ2-1 and V is TRBV7-6; 9 bases fit TRBD1. CDR3 length: 16 amino acids. Per the germline V gene, CDR1 is SGHVS and CDR2 is FNYEAQ. V lost 5 bases, J lost 0 bases, and 5 bases stayed unmatched. This CDR3 is CASSPTGGYSYNEQFF. DNA for the CDR3: TGTGCCAGCAGCCCGACAGGGGGATACTCCTACAATGAGCAGTTCTTC.

The J gene is TRBJ1-1, the V gene TRBV11-3; D call uncertain. Germline lookup yields CDR1 SGHNT and CDR2 YENEEA. The V and J ends lost 5 bases and 0 bases respectively, with 7 bases between them. The CDR3 is 13 amino acids. CDR3 bases: TGTGCCAGCAGCCTCACCCTGAACACTGAAGCTTTCTTT. Its translation is CASSLTLNTEAFF.

V and J are TRBV10-3 and TRBJ1-4, with D possibly TRBD1 on 5 matching bases. The CDR3 consists of 16 residues. Looked up from germline, CDR1 is ENHRY and CDR2 is SYGVKD. Trimming removed 3 bases from V and 2 bases from J, with 13 bases in between. The CDR3 coding sequence is TGTGCCATCAGTGAACCAGGGCGGCAGACTAATGAAAAACTGTTTTTT. Translation: CAISEPGRQTNEKLFF.

The chain is built from TRBV2 and TRBJ1-3, with 7 nucleotides matching TRBD1. Germline-derived CDR1 and CDR2 are SNHLY and FYNNEI. V lost 9 bases to trimming and J lost 2 bases; unmatched junction nucleotides: 10. The length of the CDR3 is 15 residues. CDR3 bases: TGTGCCAGTTCCTTAAACAGGGGAACTGGAAACACCATATATTTT. It is translated as CASSLNRGTGNTIYF.

The V and J genes are TRBV5-6 and TRBJ1-3; TRBD1 is a possible D gene (6 bases). There are 16 residues in the CDR3. Trimming shortened V by 7 bases and J by 4 bases, and 21 bases separated the two germline ends. Germline values: CDR1 SGHDT, CDR2 YYEEEE. CDR3 sequence: CASCLGHPRTGNTIYF. In DNA form, the CDR3 reads TGTGCCAGCTGCCTGGGACACCCGAGAACAGGAAACACCATATATTTT. The full variable domain, rest sourced from reference TRBV5-6 and TRBJ1-3, is DAGVTQSPTHLIKTRGQQVTLRCSPKSGHDTVSWYQQALGQGPQFIFQYYEEEERQRGNFPDRFSGHQFPNYSSELNVNALLLGDSALYLCASCLGHPRTGNTIYFGEGSWLTVV.

The rearrangement uses TRBV2 and TRBJ2-4, with 10 positions matching TRBD2. The length of the CDR3 is 17 residues. V trimming: 6 bases; J trimming: 1 base; junction bases outside the gene matches: 9. Germline CDR1 SNHLY, CDR2 FYNNEI. The CDR3 loop reads CASRPPSGGAAKNIQYF. As DNA, the CDR3 is TGTGCCAGCAGACCACCCAGCGGGGGGGCCGCCAAAAACATTCAGTACTTC.

This sequence joins TRBV6-1 and TRBJ1-3; D is undetermined. Germline assignment: CDR1 MNHNS and CDR2 SASEGT. Trimming left V 6 bases short and J 0 bases short, with 12 bases between. The CDR3 is 15 residues long. The CDR3 DNA reads as TGTGCCAGCAGCTGGGCCTCACTCTCTGGAAACACCATATATTTT. It translates to CASSWASLSGNTIYF.

This chain connects TRBV9 to TRBJ1-5, with a possible D match to TRBD1 (6 bases). The CDR3 is 15 residues long. Looked up from germline, CDR1 is SGDLS and CDR2 is YYNGEE. Deletions cut 0 bases from V and 3 bases from J, with 10 bases between. The CDR3 nucleotides read TGTGCCAGCAGCGTAGATGGGGGGGCCAATCAGCCCCAGCATTTT. This sequence encodes CASSVDGGANQPQHF.

With regard to this clone: The same CDR3 is also encoded by other DNA sequences in this sample. V and J are TRBV9 and TRBJ2-3; D perhaps matches TRBD2 (7 bases). V was trimmed by 0 bases and J by 4 bases, leaving 12 bases between them. This CDR3 comprises 15 residues. Germline V gene data show CDR1 as SGDLS and CDR2 as YYNGEE. The CDR3 DNA follows: TGTGCCAGCAGCGTAGGAGGGGGGGCCGCAGATACGCAGTATTTT. Translating it yields CASSVGGGAADTQYF. Variable domain in full (rest from reference TRBV9 and TRBJ2-3): DSGVTQTPKHLITATGQRVTLRCSPRSGDLSVYWYQQSLDQGLQFLIQYYNGEERAKGNILERFSAQQFPDLHSELNLSSLELGDSALYFCASSVGGGAADTQYFGPGTRLTVL.

Notes on this clone: A read error may produce the germline difference seen at one junction end. The chain carries TRBV5-8 and TRBJ1-3; no firm D call. The CDR3 extends over 8 amino acids. Germline CDR1 reads SGHTS; CDR2 reads YDEGEE. CDR3 amino acids: CASSPRPF. As DNA, the CDR3 is TGTGCCAGCAGCCCCAGACCTTTT.

The chain uses TRBV6-5 and TRBJ1-3; no firm D call. CDR1 is MNHEY and CDR2 is SVGAGI in the germline V gene. V dropped 6 bases and J dropped 4 bases, with 16 bases sitting between them. The CDR3 length is 15 residues. CDR3 region: CASRSQSSMGNTIYF. The CDR3 nucleotides read TGTGCCAGCAGATCCCAAAGTTCGATGGGAAACACCATATATTTT.

The chain recombines TRBV7-2 with TRBJ1-2; D is ambiguous. The ends were cut back, 3 bases at V and 4 bases at J, with 9 bases in the middle. The CDR3 runs to 13 residues. The V gene's germline CDR1 is SGHTA and CDR2 FQGNSA. The CDR3 protein is CASSFEHTYGYTF. In DNA form, the CDR3 reads TGTGCCAGCAGCTTCGAACACACCTATGGCTACACCTTC.